This entry lists 20 T cell receptor beta chains sequenced from one sample in a study of type 1 regulatory T cells. These receptors' targets are unknown. TCRdb re-called the reads with MiXCR, one entry per CDR3 protein. Of about 68,000 distinct CDR3 sequences listed, around 63% are singletons. The sequenced sample consisted of cultured T cells, either the whole culture or a sorted T cell fraction (not recorded which). Subset given: Tr1-enriched cell product generated in vitro against host alloantigens. These receptors were collected from a human donor in good health.

The chain has TRBV4-2 and TRBJ2-7, with D perhaps matching TRBD2 (6 bases). The CDR3 loop spans 15 amino acids. Germline CDR1 and CDR2: LGHNA and YNFKEQ. V was shortened by 0 bases and J by 5 bases, with 14 bases between the two germline ends. The DNA of the CDR3 is TGTGCCAGCAGCCAAGATGGGGACTGGGCGGACGAGCAGTACTTC. Residues: CASSQDGDWADEQYF.

The V call is TRBV3-1, the J call TRBJ2-3; D is undetermined. The CDR3 spans 15 residues. V lost 2 bases and J 0 bases, leaving 9 bases between the germline ends. CDR1 is LGHDT, CDR2 YNNKEL, per germline (reference sequence). The CDR3 protein is CASSQRLGSTDTQYF. The CDR3 DNA sequence: TGTGCCAGCAGCCAACGACTCGGGAGCACAGATACGCAGTATTTT.

The chain links TRBV3-1 to TRBJ2-2; TRBD1 is a possible D gene (6 bases). Germline lookup yields CDR1 LGHDT and CDR2 YNNKEL (reference sequence). Trimming left V 6 bases short and J 3 bases short, with 11 bases between. The CDR3 is 14 residues long. CDR3 loop: CASRRNRDTGELFF. CDR3 sequence (DNA): TGTGCCAGCAGACGTAACAGGGACACCGGGGAGCTGTTTTTT.

A single count supports this clonotype. The chain uses TRBV27 and TRBJ2-3; 8 positions agree with TRBD1. The CDR3 extends over 15 amino acids. The germline CDR1 and CDR2 sequences are MNHEY and SMNVEV (reference sequence). Trimming at V came to 8 bases and at J to 5 bases, leaving 12 bases not matched to a gene. Here the CDR3 DNA reads TGTGCCAGCCTGAATGACAGGGGATTCAGAGATACGCAGTATTTT. Translating it yields CASLNDRGFRDTQYF.

V usage is TRBV11-1 and J usage is TRBJ2-7; D unresolved. Germline CDR1 SGHAT, CDR2 FQDESV (reference sequence). Trimming stripped 2 bases from V and 1 base from J, with 6 bases between. This CDR3 contains 13 residues. CDR3 nucleotide sequence: TGTGCCAGCAGCTTAAAAAGTTCCTACGAGCAGTACTTC. The encoded protein is CASSLKSSYEQYF. Combining the CDR3 with reference TRBV11-1 and TRBJ2-7 gives the whole variable domain EAEVAQSPRYKITEKSQAVAFWCDPISGHATLYWYRQILGQGPELLVQFQDESVVDDSQLPKDRFSAERLKGVDSTLKIQPAELGDSAMYLCASSLKSSYEQYFGPGTRLTVT.

This rearrangement joins TRBV3-1 to TRBJ2-1; 10 bases fit TRBD2. With V trimmed by 1 base and J by 9 bases, 12 bases remained unmatched. Germline V gene data show CDR1 as LGHDT and CDR2 as YNNKEL (reference sequence). The CDR3 covers 17 residues. The CDR3 sequence: CASSQVSASGSVSEQFF. Here the CDR3 DNA reads TGTGCCAGCAGCCAAGTTTCTGCTAGCGGGAGCGTAAGTGAGCAGTTCTTC.

This clonotype rates as medium-sized. V gene TRBV20-1 combines with J gene TRBJ1-2, with D perhaps TRBD1 (6 bases). The CDR3 sequence is 13 residues long. Germline loops: CDR1 DFQATT, CDR2 SNEGSKA (reference sequence). V lost 6 bases to trimming and J lost 1 base, with 12 bases between them. CDR3 amino acids: CSAAKDSNYGYTF. In nucleotides, the CDR3 is TGCAGTGCCGCGAAGGACAGTAACTATGGCTACACCTTC.

The chain recombines TRBV7-3 with TRBJ2-1; D uncertain. Germline V lookup: CDR1 SGHTA, CDR2 FQGTGA. The CDR3 runs to 13 residues. Trimming took 6 bases from V and 5 from J, leaving 11 bases between them. CDR3 protein: CASSPSRDNEQFF. The CDR3 nucleotides read TGTGCCAGCAGTCCCTCTAGGGACAATGAGCAGTTCTTC.

The chain recombines TRBV5-4 with TRBJ2-7; 8 bases are shared with TRBD1. Trimming took 1 base from V and 6 from J; bases not matched to a gene: 9. CDR1 and CDR2 (germline): SGHNT, YYREEE (reference sequence). This CDR3 comprises 15 residues. The CDR3 DNA reads TGTGCCAGCAGCTTGATTGGGACAGGCCTCTCCGAGCAGTACTTC. This gives the protein CASSLIGTGLSEQYF.

V gene TRBV11-2 combines with J gene TRBJ1-5, with D possibly matching TRBD1 (6 bases). The CDR3 contains 14 residues. From germline, CDR1 is SGHAT and CDR2 FQNNGV. V was clipped by 3 bases and J by 3 bases, with 9 bases between them. CDR3 nucleotides: TGTGCCAGCAGCTTCACAGGGACCAATCAGCCCCAGCATTTT. It encodes CASSFTGTNQPQHF.

This chain links TRBV7-2 with TRBJ2-7; TRBD2 matches at 7 bases. Germline lookup yields CDR1 SGHTA and CDR2 FQGNSA. CDR3 length: 12 residues. Trimming took 1 base from V and 9 from J; bases not matched to a gene: 3. The CDR3 protein is CASSLERDGQYF. CDR3 nucleotides: TGTGCCAGCAGCTTAGAGCGGGACGGGCAGTACTTC.

The chain employs TRBV7-8 and TRBJ1-1; D may be TRBD1 (5 bases). CDR1 and CDR2 (germline): SGHVS, FQNEAQ. The CDR3 contains 15 residues. The ends were cut back, 2 bases at V and 0 bases at J, with 10 bases in the middle. The CDR3 sequence is CASSLKRQLNTEAFF. The CDR3 DNA sequence: TGTGCCAGCAGCTTAAAGAGACAGTTGAACACTGAAGCTTTCTTT.

This chain uses TRBV5-1 with TRBJ1-1; D remains unclear. The V end lost 4 bases, the J end lost 5 bases, and 12 bases lay between the germline ends. The CDR3 covers 13 residues. Looked up from germline, CDR1 is SGHRS and CDR2 is YFSETQ. CDR3 sequence: CASSPTLGTEAFF. CDR3 DNA: TGCGCCAGCAGCCCTACCCTGGGGACTGAAGCTTTCTTT.

The chain recombines TRBV5-1 with TRBJ2-6; D is uncertain. V was pared by 8 bases and J by 0 bases, with 6 bases between. Germline CDR1 reads SGHRS; CDR2 reads YFSETQ. The CDR3 is 13 residues long. CDR3 amino acids: CASTSSGANVLTF. Here the CDR3 DNA reads TGCGCCAGTACGAGCTCTGGGGCCAACGTCCTGACTTTC.

The rearrangement uses TRBV5-1 and TRBJ2-1, with D possibly being TRBD1 or TRBD2 (5 bases each). The ends were cut back, 2 bases at V and 7 bases at J, with 16 bases in the middle. In germline, CDR1 is SGHRS, CDR2 YFSETQ. The CDR3 consists of 15 residues. In DNA form, the CDR3 reads TGCGCCAGCAGCTTCTTTGTAGGGACGACAAATGAGCAGTTCTTC. The encoded protein is CASSFFVGTTNEQFF.

A word on this clonotype: A read error may account for a junction end that differs from germline. The chain recombines TRBV7-8 with TRBJ1-5; maybe TRBD1 (6 bases). CDR3 length: 17 residues. The germline V gene has CDR1 SGHVS and CDR2 FQNEAQ. The CDR3 loop reads CASSLALGQTLSQPQHF. The CDR3, as DNA: TGTGCCAGCAGCCTAGCCTTAGGACAGACCCTAAGTCAGCCCCAGCATTTT.

This clonotype has just one count. The chain combines TRBV6-6 with TRBJ2-1; 11 bases are a match to TRBD2. The V and J ends lost 3 bases and 5 bases, in that order; junction bases with no gene match: 3. Germline values: CDR1 MNHNY, CDR2 SVGAGI (reference sequence). This CDR3 has 15 amino acids. CDR3 in amino acids: CASSYLGLADNEQFF. In DNA form, the CDR3 reads TGTGCCAGCAGTTATTTGGGACTAGCGGACAATGAGCAGTTCTTC.

The J gene is TRBJ2-4, the V gene TRBV20-1; D is perhaps TRBD1 or TRBD2 (5 bases each). V shed 4 bases and J shed 7 bases, with 17 bases lying between them. The germline gives CDR1 DFQATT, CDR2 SNEGSKA (reference sequence). The CDR3 spans 14 residues. CDR3 coding DNA: TGCAGTGCTATTCTCGGCAGGGAGCGGAACATTCAGTACTTC. As protein: CSAILGRERNIQYF.

This clonotype was seen only once. This chain connects TRBV5-1 to TRBJ2-7; TRBD2 agrees at 7 bases. V shed 1 base and J 5 bases; nucleotides not matched to a gene: 12. CDR1 is SGHRS, CDR2 YFSETQ, per germline. This CDR3 spans 16 amino acids. In nucleotides, the CDR3 is TGCGCCAGCAGCTTGACATGGGGCGGGGGAGTAAACGAGCAGTACTTC. It yields the protein CASSLTWGGGVNEQYF.

The rearrangement links TRBV5-1 to TRBJ2-7; D unclear. Germline CDR1 is SGHRS and CDR2 is YFSETQ. CDR3 size: 14 residues. V was cut by 0 bases and J by 3 bases, with 10 bases left in between. In DNA, the CDR3 is TGCGCCAGCAGCTTGGGCCGCCCAAACTACGAGCAGTACTTC. It is translated as CASSLGRPNYEQYF. The whole variable domain, filled in from reference TRBV5-1 and TRBJ2-7, reads KAGVTQTPRYLIKTRGQQVTLSCSPISGHRSVSWYQQTPGQGLQFLFEYFSETQRNKGNFPGRFSGRQFSNSRSEMNVSTLELGDSALYLCASSLGRPNYEQYFGPGTRLTVT.